The next 2 T cell receptor beta chains were all read from a single sample in a study of shared clonotypes between healthy human individuals. The repertoire was sequenced with immunoSEQ multiplex PCR; TCRdb's copy has only in-frame clones and lacks some. In the table there are 2 million to 2.5 million clones, more than 90% of which are singletons. Sequences were obtained from naive CD4+ T cells sorted from blood. Subset defined: CD45RA+ positively selected. The receptor set was obtained from a man between 18 and 29 years old in good health.

V gene TRBV5-1 combines with J gene TRBJ1-6, with 8 bases identical to TRBD1. V shed 6 bases, J shed 10 bases, and the junction held 12 bases outside the gene matches. The CDR3 covers 15 residues. The germline gives CDR1 SGHRS, CDR2 YFSETQ. The CDR3 DNA follows: TGCGCCAGCACTTTTGGAGGACAGGGAGCCTCACCCCTCCACTTT. This translates into CASTFGGQGASPLHF.

This clone was counted once. V gene TRBV2 combines with J gene TRBJ1-6; 7 bases are shared with TRBD1. Trimming removed 6 bases from V and 6 bases from J; junction bases left unmatched: 11. Germline CDR1 and CDR2: SNHLY and FYNNEI. The CDR3 loop spans 16 amino acids. This CDR3 is CASSLGTVRSNSPLHF. The CDR3 DNA reads TGTGCCAGCAGCCTCGGGACAGTCAGGAGTAATTCACCCCTCCACTTT.